This T cell receptor (beta chain) was documented in a study of cytomegalovirus exposure and HLA in healthy donors. Overall study: Counted in an early data release were roughly 87 million unique TCRs from HLA-typed donors.

PCR was performed using 60 Vbeta and 13 Jbeta primers. Profiled with immunoSEQ multiplex PCR; TCRdb holds only in-frame clones, not every one. The table has tens of thousands of clones, about 80% seen once. Broader study findings: Later analysis identified a missense DCLRE1C variant that was linked to TCR beta V- and J-gene trimming. Previous analysis showed most TCR beta V segments were productive about 90% or about 30% of the time. Certain sequence variants were highly shared and formed a cluster, and this cluster was likely a sequencing artifact.

Concerning this clone itself: What it recognizes is unknown.

Sequencing was done on a sample of PBMCs. The source of this sequence is a man between 60 and 75 years old in good health and CMV-seropositive.

The CDR3 nucleotides read TGCAGTGCTAGAGCAGGGCCCGAGCAGTACTTC. This codes for CSARAGPEQYF. The chain carries TRBV20-1 and TRBJ2-7, with D possibly TRBD1 on 5 matching bases. The CDR3 is made up of 11 amino acids. Trimming cost V 1 base and J 6 bases, with 7 bases left between them. The germline CDR1 and CDR2 sequences are DFQATT and SNEGSKA (reference sequence).